Listed below are T cell receptor beta chains from one sample, sequenced in a study of blood T cell repertoires in COVID-19. Measured with immunoSEQ multiplex PCR; TCRdb has only the in-frame clones, and not every one. This sample yields under 40,000 clones, of which around four fifths are seen a single time; 7.4% belongs to the top ten. Material: peripheral blood. These receptor sequences come from an older woman with acute or convalescent COVID-19. The conserved cysteine and the conserved F or W are not part of the CDR3 here. D genes are given only for firm matches.

j_gene | d_gene | v_gene | CDR3aa
TRBJ2-1 | TRBD1 | TRBV28 | ASSLSGQGANEQF
TRBJ1-5 | NA | TRBV19 | ASSILSSDQPQH
TRBJ2-3 | TRBD2 | TRBV3-1/TRBV3-2 | ASSPAGGITDTQY
TRBJ2-5 | TRBD1 | TRBV9 | ASSVAPTGGEETQY
TRBJ1-1 | NA | TRBV2 | ASSEEDQRLNTEAF
TRBJ1-2 | NA | TRBV6-5 | ASSYSNGAPYGYT
TRBJ1-2 | TRBD1 | TRBV12-3/TRBV12-4 | ASEGALEYGYT
TRBJ1-1 | TRBD1 | TRBV28 | ASSLPRTGLNTEAF
TRBJ1-6 | NA | TRBV27 | ASSFAWDTSSYNSPLH
TRBJ1-2 | TRBD1 | TRBV11-2 | ASNPSRSVDRVDYGYT
TRBJ1-6 | NA | TRBV7-8 | ASSLETGRMNNSPLH
TRBJ2-3 | TRBD2 | TRBV13 | ASSLAGEGTDTQY
TRBJ2-5 | TRBD2 | TRBV7-9 | ASSQIGGGTQY
TRBJ1-4 | TRBD1 | TRBV10-3 | AISGTGPNEKLF
TRBJ2-5 | NA | TRBV5-1 | ASSPLERDQETQY
TRBJ2-1 | NA | TRBV4-2 | ASSTSQEGNEQF
TRBJ1-1 | NA | TRBV6-5 | ASSNPRGGEAF
TRBJ1-4 | NA | TRBV5-6 | ASSLDREKLF
TRBJ1-2 | NA | TRBV2 | ASSDNSFYGYT
TRBJ2-3 | NA | TRBV6-5 | ASSPQGGRTDTQY
TRBJ2-1 | TRBD1 | TRBV18 | ASSPPMSGGINNEQF
TRBJ2-3 | NA | TRBV3-1/TRBV3-2 | ASSQGAGTDTQY
TRBJ1-2 | NA | TRBV5-1 | ASSLVGGGMGEGYT
TRBJ2-4 | NA | TRBV28 | ASSPPGTWENIQY
TRBJ2-6 | TRBD1 | TRBV6-5 | ASSSGGSGANVLT
TRBJ1-2 | NA | TRBV2 | ASSVSESGYT
TRBJ1-6 | NA | TRBV3-1/TRBV3-2 | ASSRSDVNSPLH
TRBJ2-1 | NA | TRBV12-5 | ASGLGTGFNEQF
TRBJ1-2 | NA | TRBV2 | ASSDGIGPGGPREGYT
TRBJ1-6 | NA | TRBV7-8 | ASSHGQSSPLH
TRBJ2-3 | NA | TRBV10-3 | AISIGAIGDTQY
TRBJ1-1 | NA | TRBV5-4 | ASSLMDTLNTEAF
TRBJ1-5 | NA | TRBV13 | ASSLAGLSNQPQH
TRBJ1-4 | TRBD1 | TRBV30 | AWNRDRPNEKLF
TRBJ2-7 | TRBD1 | TRBV19 | ASTYSGGPSYEQY
TRBJ2-7 | NA | TRBV5-1 | ASSAGDLTYEQY